The sequence of this T cell receptor (beta chain) was determined in a study of T cell repertoires in cytomegalovirus infection. Study as a whole: CMV infection plus the matching HLA type was flagged by public TCR beta signatures. Study conclusions and caveats: Identification of carriers of CMV plus the relevant HLA was achieved through cumulative public TCR beta family frequency. Ex vivo responses were dominated by HLA-C-restricted CMV-specific TCR beta clonotypes.

In TCRdb, the reads were re-called with MiXCR into one record per CDR3 protein. The sample lists nearly 450,000 distinct CDR3 sequences; 25% to 40% were seen once. Note on this clonotype: Its antigen remains unknown.

Trimming at V came to 6 bases and at J to 6 bases, leaving 12 bases not matched to a gene. CDR3 length: 16 residues. The chain combines TRBV12-3 or TRBV12-4 with TRBJ2-7; 12 bases map to TRBD1. This TCR came from a human donor in good health (CMV status not recorded). Some clones in this sample may be carry-over from other donors' samples. Specimen: PBMCs. CDR3 coding DNA: TGTGCCAGCAGGCTGTCCGGGACAGGGGGCTCCGGCGAGCAGTACTTC. Protein product: CASRLSGTGGSGEQYF.